This T cell receptor (beta chain) was sequenced in a study of cytomegalovirus exposure and HLA in healthy donors. Primers: 60 Vbeta forward and 13 Jbeta reverse. Sequenced by immunoSEQ multiplex PCR; TCRdb stores in-frame clones only, minus some. The data show tens of thousands of clones, more than 80% seen once. V lost 4 bases, J lost 3 bases, and 7 bases stayed unmatched. CDR3 length: 16 residues. Germline V gene sequence: CDR1 KGHSH, CDR2 LQKENI. The rearrangement joins TRBV18 to TRBJ2-2; 8 bases are a match to TRBD1. The sequence was collected from a woman aged 30 to 39 in good health and CMV-seropositive. Sequenced: PBMCs. In DNA, the CDR3 is TGTGCCAGCTCACTGCAGGGGGCGTTGGACACCGGGGAGCTGTTTTTT. Its protein is CASSLQGALDTGELFF.